This T cell receptor beta chain was recorded in a study of monozygotic twins with inflammatory bowel disease (dated by TCRdb to between 2017 and 2020). Background on the whole study: In total, around 30 monozygotic twin pairs made up the full study: 19 Danish pairs, all IBD-discordant, plus nine German pairs, of which four were IBD-concordant and five were IBD-discordant. Within discordant pairs, disease-associated traits were sought mainly by comparing IBD patients with their genetically identical healthy co-twins. Each individual had, on average, about 151 000 unique TCRalpha sequences and 181 000 unique TCRbeta sequences available for analysis.

Study-wide findings and limitations: Fewer clonotypes were shared with other individuals by IBD patients than by healthy twins, most markedly in patients showing signs of disease activity. Measured by the inverse Simpson index, TCRbeta repertoire diversity was lower in IBD patients than in their healthy co-twins. Differing immunosuppressive treatments among patients may have added background noise and inter-individual variability to the repertoires. Different T cell subtypes could not be distinguished in the analysis. Concordant and discordant twins showed no difference in repertoire similarity, possibly because of limited statistical power. No single strong signal or clonotype linked to IBD turned up in the results, so the idea that one exists was not supported.

Libraries were constructed by 5' RACE. Preparation of each TCR library used about 4,000 ng of total RNA. For each sample, cDNA synthesis was carried out in eight separate reactions using SMARTScribe reverse transcriptase. During cDNA synthesis, template switching introduced unique molecular identifiers that contained a 6-nucleotide sample barcode. Two nested PCRs of roughly 15 and 9 cycles amplified the TCRalpha and TCRbeta cDNA, and bead purification followed each PCR. Before amplification, the cDNA was treated with uracil DNA-glycosylase and purified using the QIAquick PCR purification kit. In the second PCR, Illumina TruSeq-compatible adapters and sample-specific barcodes were added. TapeStation and Qubit were used to check library quality and concentration, and around 4.7 ng of each library was pooled. Sequencing of the pooled libraries was done on an Illumina HiSeq2500 single-index Rapid Run using custom sequencing primers and 2 x 100 bp reads. On the authors' methods: MiGEC version 1.2.6 was used for UMI-based consensus assembly, which corrected PCR and sequencing errors. MiXCR version 2.1.1 was used for V(D)J alignment, clonotype assembly and CDR3 extraction. To normalise gene usage, clonotype sharing and MAIT/NKT TCR abundance, the analysis used the top 1000, 10 000 and 20 000 clonotypes per sample. After downsampling to 27 000 UMIs, diversity was calculated as the inverse Simpson index using the vegan R package. Paired Mann-Whitney U tests were applied to discordant twin pairs, and Benjamini-Hochberg correction was used for multiple testing. TCRdb reprocessed the raw reads; every CDR3 protein sequence is a single record, and DNA is not supplied. The V and J calls follow TCRdb's processing rather than the paper's. This sample's table has entries for around 97,000 distinct CDR3 sequences. Approximately 2% of the sample rests with the top ten.

An approximately 2.5 ml peripheral blood sample was drawn into PAXgene tubes per donor and stored at -80°C. Without any T cell sorting, total RNA was extracted from whole blood using the PAXgene blood miRNA kit on an automated QIAcube. Peripheral blood from monozygotic twin pairs, either concordant or discordant for inflammatory bowel disease, underwent deep TCRalpha and TCRbeta repertoire profiling that used unique molecular barcoding. For every twin pair, smoking habits were documented, and each individual was categorised as a current, former or never smoker. Including cysteine and phenylalanine, the CDR3 has 15 amino acids. No DNA sequence was recorded. CDR1 and CDR2 are read off the germline V gene as KGHSH and LQKENI. With respect to this clonotype: Its antigen remains undetermined.

The chain joins TRBV18 to TRBJ2-5. The source of this sequence is a human donor with ulcerative colitis or Crohn's disease, or a healthy co-twin of an affected twin (not recorded which). The sample comprised blood. The CDR3 sequence is CASSPRLGLQETQYF.